The present entry profiles one TCR beta chain with its context. Its target is unknown. The CDR3 covers 14 residues. The V gene lost 2 bases and the J gene lost 3 bases, with 9 bases spanning the gap. Germline V gene lookup returns CDR1 SGHTA and CDR2 FQGNSA. The source of the sample is a study of Ad26.COV2.S vaccination and SARS-CoV-2 variants. Study conclusions and caveats: Ad26.COV2.S recipients had broader spike-specific TCRs (P = 0.0014). Total T cell responses, in the TCR breadth and depth analyses, may have been underestimated. Recipients of vaccine and of placebo showed similar breadth of their non-spike TCR repertoires.

Sample treatment: approximately 18 received Ad26.COV2.S at low or high dose, single or two shots; several received placebo; per-sample allocation not given. Collection of the samples took place on day 63 after the first injection of vaccine or placebo. Assay used: immunoSEQ multiplex PCR; TCRdb lists only in-frame clones, some missing. The sample holds approximately 450,000 clones, 90% seen once. The genes are TRBV7-2 and TRBJ2-3; the D is unclear. The TCR originated in a person aged 18-60 years who received the Ad26.COV2.S COVID-19 vaccine or a placebo. Source: peripheral blood, taken in a trial of Ad26.COV2.S vaccine versus placebo. The chain's CDR3 is CASSLRRITDTQYF. The CDR3 DNA reads as TGTGCCAGCAGCTTAAGGCGGATTACAGATACGCAGTATTTT. Full variable domain (rest looked up from reference TRBV7-2 and TRBJ2-3): GAGVSQSPSNKVTEKGKDVELRCDPISGHTALYWYRQSLGQGLEFLIYFQGNSAPDKSGLPSDRFSAERTGGSVSTLTIQRTQQEDSAVYLCASSLRRITDTQYFGPGTRLTVL.